The present T cell receptor beta chain was sequenced within a study of shared clonotypes between healthy human individuals (dated by TCRdb to about 2020). Concerning the study at large: Three men and a couple of women, aged 18 to 49 years, made up the cohort. Per donor, three plates each were used for CD4 naive and CD4 memory, two for CD8 naive, and one for CD8 memory. To estimate repertoire size and how much clonotype sharing occurs between individuals, the study deeply sequenced the blood TCR repertoires of roughly 5 healthy adults. Libraries were prepared and TCR repertoires were sequenced by different laboratories using diverse techniques, in order to increase sequencing depth and limit assay-specific biases. Per donor, leukapheresis produced somewhere between about 0.9 and 9.5 billion PBMCs.

For the CD8 naive samples, CD45RO-negative cells were positively selected for CCR7, yielding a CD45RA+CCR7+ population from which TemRA cells were excluded. The donors were healthy, HIV-negative adults with no recently reported acute infections or vaccinations. Only Caucasian adults living in Nashville, Tennessee, USA were represented among the donors. Blood was obtained by leukapheresis, after which PBMCs were separated by Ficoll-Histopaque density gradient centrifugation and cryopreserved in liquid nitrogen vapor phase. Analytical flow cytometry was used to check the purity and quantity of every magnetically sorted T cell population. Genomic DNA was isolated from every sorted fraction and measured by UV absorbance on a Nanodrop 2000c. As to this clone: It has no known antigen specificity. No clone much larger than this one lies a single base away; base qualities are absent.

Using the deep immunoSEQ assay, TCR CDR3 regions were amplified from genomic DNA by multiplex PCR. Extracted genomic DNA from each cell subset was spread evenly across all wells of several immunoSEQ 96-well plates, with each plate serving as a replicate. For sorted subsets, 150 to 250 ng genomic DNA, equal to 30,000 or so T cell genomes, was loaded into each replicate PCR. The purified libraries were quantified using a Qubit 3.0 fluorometer, sized with a Bioanalyzer 2100, and then quantified again using the KAPA Library Quantification kit. Every immunoSEQ 96-well plate was sequenced on a dedicated single-read 150-cycle Illumina NextSeq 550 flow cell. The study's processing was this. The immunoSEQ output contained only junctional sequences without quality scores, so filtering could not match that applied to full-length reads. To assign V/J genes and CDR3, sequences were annotated against IMGT germline references using PyIR, a Python wrapper for IgBLAST v1.9. Reads with weak V/J assignments (E-value above 1e-6), missing CDR3, stop codons, out-of-frame junctions, or ambiguous translated residues were removed. V3J clonotypes were defined as sequences sharing an identical inferred V gene, J gene, and CDR3 amino acid sequence. The percentage overlap between two repertoires was calculated by dividing the number of shared unique clonotypes by the size of the smaller repertoire. Three approaches were used to assess repertoire richness: RTK rarefaction, the Chao1 estimator, and Recon v2.1 estimates of unobserved clonotypes. Generation probabilities were computed with OLGA for all TCRbeta clonotypes obtained by the gDNA method from several donors. TCRdb retrieved this table from immuneACCESS and kept in-frame rearrangements only. Not all clones are present; in checked studies, unresolved V genes account for under half, and no reason is known for the remainder. V and J calls and clone size follow that table, whereas D and trimming were derived from the DNA. Here the sample has some 630,000 clones; approximately 96% occur a single time. The ten largest clonotypes hold less than 0.12% of the sample.

General findings and caveats noted by the study authors: The genetic and exposure-history diversity represented was limited by the small number of donors. Pairwise subsampling indicated that sequencing depth was expected to affect the degree of clonotype sharing among donors. When a handful of donors were compared, the shared fraction of clonotypes was approximately 5% for naive CD4, approximately 3.3% for naive CD8, roughly 2.5% for memory CD4, and 0.3% to 0.5% for memory CD8. Even with the large sequencing depth, rarefaction of the sorted-subset datasets indicated that sequencing was incomplete. Sampling was limited to blood, and TCR repertoires in tissue likely differ from TCR repertoires in blood. Compared with non-shared clonotypes, the clonotypes found in all four sorted-subset donors had higher generation probabilities. Naive subsets generally had larger estimated clonotype richness than memory subsets did.

This receptor was obtained from a woman in her 30s in good health. The specimen sequenced was naive CD8+ T cells sorted from blood. This specimen's cell subset or site label, per the study, means: CD45RA+CCR7+.

DNA sequence: TGTGCCAGCGGACTCCAGAACACCGGGGAGCTGTTTTTT. The encoded protein is CASGLQNTGELFF. The V and J genes are TRBV27 and TRBJ2-2; a weak D assignment points to TRBD2 (5 bases agree). CDR1 and CDR2, per the germline V gene (reference sequence), are MNHEY and SMNVEV. The CDR3 contains 13 residues, cysteine and phenylalanine counted. Of the read, only the CDR3 DNA is kept; its 39 bases are in frame from base 1. The junction carries 8 bases between V and J, which are trimmed by 8 bases and 1 base respectively.